This T cell receptor beta chain was identified during a study of CD8 T cells in Susac syndrome. The RNA, roughly 0.5 to 1 ug, was put through reverse transcription using random hexamers. Across 54 Vbeta and 13 Jbeta, TCR beta CDR3 was amplified with immunoSEQ multiplex PCR. TCRdb used MiXCR to reprocess the immunoSEQ multiplex PCR reads, holding one entry per CDR3 protein. The data show under 200,000 distinct CDR3 sequences, about 91% seen once. The CDR3 length is 14 residues. Germline loops: CDR1 ENHRY, CDR2 SYGVKD. The V and J ends lost 5 bases and 4 bases respectively, with 11 bases between them. Healthy donors constituted the controls, which were matched for age and sex. Both CD4+ and CD8+ T cells were negatively isolated, and TEMRA cells underwent FACS enrichment.

The origin of this receptor is a human donor in good health. What was sequenced was CD4+ T cells from PBMCs. The chain couples TRBV10-3 to TRBJ2-2; unclear D gene. CDR3 sequence: CAISSKIGTGELFF. The CDR3 nucleotides read TGTGCCATCAGTTCAAAAATCGGCACCGGGGAGCTGTTTTTT.